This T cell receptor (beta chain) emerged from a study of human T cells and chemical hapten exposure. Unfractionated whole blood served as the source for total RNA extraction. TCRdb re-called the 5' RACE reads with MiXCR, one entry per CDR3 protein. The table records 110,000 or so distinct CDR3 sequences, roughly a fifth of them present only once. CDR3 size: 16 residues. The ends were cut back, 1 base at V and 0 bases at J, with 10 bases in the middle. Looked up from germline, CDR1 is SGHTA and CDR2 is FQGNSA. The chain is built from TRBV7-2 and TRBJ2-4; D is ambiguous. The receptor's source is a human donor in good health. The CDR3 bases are TGTGCCAGCAGCTTAGTAGGGCAGCTAGCCAAAAACATTCAGTACTTC. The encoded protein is CASSLVGQLAKNIQYF.